This T cell receptor (beta chain) was sequenced during a study of glioma-infiltrating T cells after dendritic cell vaccination. As to time point: after dendritic cell vaccination, including at tumor progression/relapse. Sequencing used immunoSEQ multiplex PCR; TCRdb keeps in-frame clones, though not all of them. The sample yields tens of thousands of clones, 85% to 90% seen once. This clone was seen a few times. The receptor's source is a human donor with glioblastoma. The sample was blood, taken after dendritic cell vaccination.

The CDR3 DNA is TGTGCCAGCGCCTGGACAGCGGCCGAGCAGTACTTC. It is translated as CASAWTAAEQYF. V usage is TRBV4-2 and J usage is TRBJ2-7, with D maybe TRBD1 (6 bases). V was shortened by 8 bases and J by 6 bases, with 14 bases between the two germline ends. The CDR3 runs to 12 residues. Germline V gene data show CDR1 as LGHNA and CDR2 as YNFKEQ.